The T cell receptor (beta chain) described here comes from a study of T cell repertoires in cytomegalovirus infection. For the study at large: Well-studied HLA-B-restricted epitopes and recently identified HLA-C-restricted epitopes of CMV were both used in the study. It was the public TCR beta signatures that indicated both CMV infection and matching HLA type. Study conclusions and caveats: In two of eight donors, the top clonotype was HLA-C-restricted CMV-specific. The cumulative frequency of public TCR beta families distinguished individuals who carried CMV together with the relevant HLA.

TCRdb independently ran MiXCR on the reads; one entry per CDR3 protein. The sample records hundreds of thousands of distinct CDR3 sequences, approximately 32% being singletons. Trimming stripped 2 bases from V and 2 bases from J, with 7 bases between. Germline lookup yields CDR1 SGHTA and CDR2 FQGNSA. This CDR3 region has 14 residues. A few counts support this clonotype. What it recognizes is unknown. This receptor was obtained from a human donor in good health (CMV status not recorded). Some clones in this sample may be carry-over from other donors' samples. Sequenced here: cultured PBMCs, sampled from culture after CMV antigen stimulation. The rearrangement uses TRBV7-2 and TRBJ2-1; D is possibly TRBD2 (5 bases). CDR3 sequence reads: CASSLQRPYNEQFF. As DNA, the CDR3 is TGTGCCAGCAGCTTACAGCGGCCCTACAATGAGCAGTTCTTC.